The 19 T cell receptor beta chains below come from one sample, sequenced in a study of neoadjuvant nivolumab and ipilimumab in lung cancer. Method: immunoSEQ multiplex PCR; TCRdb's copy keeps in-frame clones and lacks some. The data contain fewer than 20,000 clones, under 80% of them singletons. The sequenced sample was tumor tissue, obtained after neoadjuvant nivolumab, alone or with ipilimumab, at or shortly before surgery. These TCRs come from an adult with non-small cell lung cancer.

This chain joins TRBV10-1 and TRBJ2-2; 7 nucleotides agree with TRBD2. In germline, CDR1 is WNHNN, CDR2 SYGVQD (reference sequence). Trimming removed 0 bases from V and 6 bases from J; junction bases left unmatched: 10. CDR3 length: 17 amino acids. This chain's CDR3 is CASSESIGGGPSGELFF. The CDR3 region has the DNA TGCGCCAGCAGTGAGTCGATCGGGGGAGGGCCCTCCGGGGAGCTGTTTTTT.

The rearrangement joins TRBV6-6 to TRBJ1-6, with TRBD1 matching 10 bases. The germline gives CDR1 MNHNY, CDR2 SVGAGI (reference sequence). CDR3 size: 15 residues. V was pared by 6 bases and J by 6 bases, with 5 bases of the junction left unmatched. The CDR3 sequence: CASSSRDRGNSPLHF. The CDR3 nucleotides are TGTGCCAGCAGCTCCCGGGACAGGGGTAATTCACCCCTCCACTTT.

The chain recombines TRBV7-6 with TRBJ2-1; TRBD1 is a possible D gene (6 bases). This CDR3 spans 12 amino acids. CDR1 is SGHVS, CDR2 FNYEAQ, per germline. V was trimmed by 6 bases and J by 13 bases, leaving 16 bases between them. The CDR3 spells CASSNRGIYQFF. In DNA form, the CDR3 reads TGTGCCAGCAGTAATAGGGGGATCTATCAGTTCTTC.

In regard to this clone: The same CDR3 also results from other DNA sequences found in this sample. The V gene is TRBV4-2, the J gene TRBJ2-7; D unresolved. V lost 0 bases and J 0 bases, leaving 9 bases between the germline ends. The CDR3 spans 15 residues. CDR1 LGHNA and CDR2 YNFKEQ come from the germline V gene. The CDR3 DNA reads TGTGCCAGCAGCCAAGATTTGGGCAGCTCCTACGAGCAGTACTTC. Its translation is CASSQDLGSSYEQYF.

The chain combines TRBV11-3 with TRBJ1-1, with D unresolved. Germline V lookup: CDR1 SGHNT, CDR2 YENEEA. The CDR3 sequence is 13 residues long. Between the trimmed V and J ends, which lost 4 bases and 6 bases, there was a span of 12 bases. This CDR3 is CASSYSPGSEAFF. CDR3 nucleotides: TGTGCCAGCAGCTACTCCCCCGGGTCTGAAGCTTTCTTT. Filled out from reference TRBV11-3 and TRBJ1-1, the complete variable domain reads EAGVVQSPRYKIIEKKQPVAFWCNPISGHNTLYWYLQNLGQGPELLIRYENEEAVDDSQLPKDRFSAERLKGVDSTLKIQPAELGDSAVYLCASSYSPGSEAFFGQGTRLTVV.

The chain has TRBV1 and TRBJ2-5; the DNA was not used to check the table's D call, TRBD2. TRBV1 is a pseudogene locus. The CDR3 length is 14 residues. CDR3 sequence reads: CTSSQERGFETQYF. Here the CDR3 DNA reads TGCACCAGCAGCCAAGAAAGAGGGTTTGAGACCCAGTACTTC.

The chain uses TRBV5-1 and TRBJ2-7; 11 bases are a match to TRBD2. CDR3 length equals 15 residues. Germline assignment: CDR1 SGHRS and CDR2 YFSETQ. Unmatched junction bases numbered 2, after V lost 0 bases and J lost 3 bases. CDR3 loop: CASSLVGTSGYEQYF. In DNA form, the CDR3 reads TGCGCCAGCAGCTTGGTTGGGACTAGCGGCTACGAGCAGTACTTC.

The CDR3 reads CASAQRTRKNNYGYTF. CDR3 bases: TGTGCCAGCGCACAAAGGACCAGGAAGAACAACTATGGCTACACCTTC. The rearrangement uses TRBV21-1 and TRBJ1-2. TRBV21-1 is marked as a pseudogene. The CDR3 is made up of 16 amino acids.

The chain has TRBV25-1 and TRBJ2-7, with TRBD2 matching 12 bases. With V trimmed by 4 bases and J by 6 bases, 16 bases remained unmatched. The CDR3 spans 18 residues. From germline, CDR1 is MGHDK and CDR2 SYGVNS. The DNA of the CDR3 is TGTGCCAGCAGTGGGAACACCTGGACTAGCGGGGAAGTCTCCGAGCAGTACTTC. Encoded protein: CASSGNTWTSGEVSEQYF.

The chain combines TRBV7-9 with TRBJ2-1; D gene unclear. Trimming took off 1 base at V and 9 bases at J, with 7 bases between the two ends. The CDR3 runs 12 residues. CDR1 SEHNR and CDR2 FQNEAQ come from the germline V gene (reference sequence). Here the CDR3 reads CASSLDMPEQFF. CDR3 nucleotide sequence: TGTGCCAGCAGCTTAGACATGCCTGAGCAGTTCTTC.

This chain links TRBV5-1 with TRBJ2-6; 13 bases line up with TRBD2. Losses at the gene ends were 4 bases for V and 0 bases for J; bases not matched to a gene: 13. CDR1 and CDR2 from the germline V gene are SGHRS and YFSETQ. This CDR3 comprises 21 residues. In DNA, the CDR3 is TGCGCCAGCAGCCCCGGACTAGCGGGAGAACGAGGGGGCTCTGGGGCCAACGTCCTGACTTTC. This codes for CASSPGLAGERGGSGANVLTF.

The chain combines TRBV11-1 with TRBJ2-2, with 7 bases that match TRBD1. Germline CDR1 SGHAT, CDR2 FQDESV (reference sequence). This CDR3 spans 14 amino acids. Trimming at V came to 6 bases and at J to 5 bases, leaving 6 bases not matched to a gene. Here the CDR3 DNA reads TGTGCCAGCAGGTGGGACAGCAGGACCGGGGAGCTGTTTTTT. Translating gives CASRWDSRTGELFF.

The genes are TRBV5-6 and TRBJ1-1; D perhaps matches TRBD1 (6 bases). The CDR3 totals 14 residues. The germline V and J ends were trimmed by 4 bases and 1 base, with 11 bases remaining between them. Germline values: CDR1 SGHDT, CDR2 YYEEEE. The CDR3: CASSHRGRNTEAFF. The CDR3 nucleotides read TGTGCCAGCAGCCACCGGGGGCGGAACACTGAAGCTTTCTTT.

The genes are TRBV7-3 and TRBJ2-7; D is unresolved. V lost 2 bases, J lost 3 bases, and 14 bases lay in between. The CDR3 consists of 15 residues. Germline V gives CDR1 SGHTA, CDR2 FQGTGA. The CDR3 here is CASSLDGVGSYEQYF. The CDR3 DNA sequence: TGTGCCAGCAGCTTAGATGGAGTTGGCAGCTACGAGCAGTACTTC. The full variable domain, with the rest looked up from reference TRBV7-3 and TRBJ2-7, is GAGVSQTPSNKVTEKGKYVELRCDPISGHTALYWYRQSLGQGPEFLIYFQGTGAADDSGLPNDRFFAVRPEGSVSTLKIQRTERGDSAVYLCASSLDGVGSYEQYFGPGTRLTVT.

The rearrangement joins TRBV29-1 to TRBJ2-3; unclear D gene. Germline V CDR1 and CDR2: SQVTM, ANQGSEA. The length of the CDR3 is 12 residues. Trimming removed 6 bases from V and 2 bases from J, with 9 bases in between. As DNA, the CDR3 is TGCAGCGTCGACCCCTACACAGATACGCAGTATTTT. Encoded protein: CSVDPYTDTQYF.

The chain links TRBV30 to TRBJ1-4; 8 nucleotides match TRBD1. The germline CDR1 and CDR2 sequences are GTSNPN and SVGIG (reference sequence). The CDR3 is 15 residues long. V lost 5 bases to trimming and J lost 5 bases; unmatched junction nucleotides: 10. CDR3 residues: CAWLMLGTGNEKLFF. Written as DNA, the CDR3 is TGTGCCTGGTTAATGCTCGGGACAGGAAATGAAAAACTGTTTTTT. Looking up the rest from reference TRBV30 and TRBJ1-4 gives the full variable domain: SQTIHQWPATLVQPVGSPLSLECTVEGTSNPNLYWYRQAAGRGLQLLFYSVGIGQISSEVPQNLSASRPQDRQFILSSKKLLLSDSGFYLCAWLMLGTGNEKLFFGSGTQLSVL.

The chain recombines TRBV30 with TRBJ1-2, with 10 bases identical to TRBD1. CDR1 and CDR2 from the germline V gene are GTSNPN and SVGIG (reference sequence). The J segment lost 4 bases and the V segment lost 5 bases, leaving 4 bases of the junction unmatched. The CDR3 runs 13 residues. Here the CDR3 reads CAWGQGVPYGYTF. CDR3 nucleotides: TGTGCCTGGGGACAGGGGGTCCCCTATGGCTACACCTTC.

V and J are TRBV13 and TRBJ1-1; D unresolved. V lost 2 bases to trimming and J lost 1 base, with 11 bases between them. CDR3 length: 15 amino acids. CDR1 is PRHDT and CDR2 is FYEKMQ in the germline V gene (reference sequence). The CDR3 spells CASSLFRGSNTEAFF. CDR3 sequence (DNA): TGTGCCAGCAGCTTATTTCGGGGTTCGAACACTGAAGCTTTCTTT. The full variable domain, its missing parts supplied by reference TRBV13 and TRBJ1-1, is AAGVIQSPRHLIKEKRETATLKCYPIPRHDTVYWYQQGPGQDPQFLISFYEKMQSDKGSIPDRFSAQQFSDYHSELNMSSLELGDSALYFCASSLFRGSNTEAFFGQGTRLTVV.

In the case of this clone: The same CDR3 arises from other DNA sequences in this sample as well. DNA of the CDR3: TGTGCCAGCAGCCGGGGACTAGCGGACTACGAGCAGTACTTC. Translating gives CASSRGLADYEQYF. The chain joins TRBV11-1 to TRBJ2-7; 11 nucleotides agree with TRBD2. V trimming: 5 bases; J trimming: 3 bases; junction bases outside the gene matches: 3. CDR1 SGHAT and CDR2 FQDESV come from the germline V gene (reference sequence). This CDR3 is built from 14 residues.